This is a list of T cell receptor beta chains from one sample in a study of shared clonotypes between healthy human individuals. Sequencing was performed with immunoSEQ multiplex PCR; in TCRdb, only in-frame clones are kept and a portion is missing. The sample lists approximately 2.3 million clones; 80% to 95% were seen once. The sequencing sample was made of naive CD4+ T cells from PBMCs. Every receptor here comes from a man aged 18 to 30 in good health. Some clones in this sample may be carry-over from other donors' samples. The conserved cysteine and the conserved F or W are not part of the CDR3 here.

v_call cdr3_length cdr3_aa
TRBV19 12 ASSLSQPNQPQH
TRBV9 12 ASSVRAGTYEQY
TRBV7-3 15 ASSQAGGGSSYNEQF
TRBV5-1 14 ASSLVSAGGWNEQF
TRBV2 12 ASSREIAGNEQY
TRBV4-3 12 ASSLRVGDYGYT
TRBV19 14 ASTRSRTHSNQPQH
TRBV7-9 14 ASSLPRGVGTDTQY
TRBV28 12 ASSTEQGAAEAF
TRBV6-1 11 ASTLGRDTEAF
TRBV6-1 10 ASSAQGYGYT
TRBV6-5 12 ASRLRTGEDTQY
TRBV5-1 13 ASSLADSRTDTQY
TRBV28 14 ASSGRGPSSYNEQF
TRBV19 12 ATSMTREYYGYT
TRBV5-1 11 ASTTGGDTEAF
TRBV7-2 14 ASSLGGGRILETQY
TRBV25-1 13 ASSVSGLALGELF
TRBV5-4 12 ASSWGTDDYGYT
TRBV10-1 12 ASSGDSYTGELF
TRBV12-5 11 ASGLGQNYGYT
TRBV5-1 12 ASSLALGNTEAF
TRBV7-3 12 ASSKGLANGELF
TRBV7-3 11 ASSGREVAPQH
TRBV6-1 11 ASRYGPYNEQF
TRBV2 21 ASSERGPLTWDRGTRANTEAF
TRBV7-2 12 ASSFSQNTGELF
TRBV9 12 ASSVGDRSYEQY
TRBV2 10 ASRGQAWEQY
TRBV6-5 12 ASQGQLYNSPLH
TRBV18 15 ASSTRQGQNLAETQY
TRBV5-1 15 ASSPGTSGAFSHEQY
TRBV5-1 14 ASSFGLADASDEQF
TRBV18 13 ASSPGQGQVVKLF
TRBV19 12 ASSIVSMSSGYT
TRBV15 12 ATSRTGNSQPQH
TRBV19 11 ASSIRENTEAF
TRBV5-6 12 ASIRSLLNTEAF
TRBV5-1 13 ASSLASGMNTEAF
TRBV7-9 12 ASSPGQWITEAF
TRBV29-1 10 SVKQGSEKLF
TRBV27 14 ASRVSGMASYNEQF
TRBV7-2 13 ASSPEGGRLRELF
TRBV5-1 12 ASSTTSHRETQY
TRBV10-2 10 ASALGVYEQY
TRBV6-1 11 ASSETMQNTIY
TRBV27 10 ASSRPGNEQF
TRBV7-9 14 ASSPLAGWDTGELF
TRBV5-1 12 ASSLGAEGYGYT
TRBV6-5 10 ASSPPSPLQY
TRBV10-3 11 AISESKIYEQF
TRBV2 13 ASRSGLYAQETQY
TRBV6-5 11 ASTSSGGQTQY